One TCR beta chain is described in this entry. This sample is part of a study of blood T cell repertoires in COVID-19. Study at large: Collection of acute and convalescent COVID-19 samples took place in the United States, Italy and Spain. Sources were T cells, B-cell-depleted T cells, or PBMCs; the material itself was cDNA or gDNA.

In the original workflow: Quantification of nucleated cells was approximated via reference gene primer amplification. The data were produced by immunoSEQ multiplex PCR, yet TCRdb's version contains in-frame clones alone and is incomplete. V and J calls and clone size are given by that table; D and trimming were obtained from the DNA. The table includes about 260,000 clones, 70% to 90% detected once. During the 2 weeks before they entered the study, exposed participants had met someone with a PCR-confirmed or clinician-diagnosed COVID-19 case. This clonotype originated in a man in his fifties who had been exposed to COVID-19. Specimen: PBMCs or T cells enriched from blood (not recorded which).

For the CDR3, the DNA is TGCGCCAGCAGCTTGGGCGGGACGAACACTGAAGCTTTCTTT. Translating gives CASSLGGTNTEAFF. The rearrangement links TRBV5-1 to TRBJ1-1, with D possibly being TRBD1 (5 bases). The ends were cut back, 0 bases at V and 1 base at J, with 7 bases in the middle. Germline V CDR1 and CDR2: SGHRS, YFSETQ. CDR3 length: 14 amino acids.